What follows are 23 T cell receptor beta chains derived from one specimen sequenced in a study of control samples from healthy donors and cancer patients. TCRdb's table, derived via immunoSEQ multiplex PCR, lists solely in-frame clones and lacks some. The table includes about 95,000 clones, around 85% detected once. Input material: blood. These receptors all come from a man younger than 45 in good health.

This chain joins TRBV23-1 and TRBJ2-7; D is perhaps TRBD1 (6 bases). TRBV23-1 belongs to the ORF category, with a function that is uncertain. There are 18 residues in the CDR3. Trimming pared 2 bases from V and 1 base from J, leaving 21 bases between. The CDR3 coding sequence is TGCGCCAGCAGTCAACAGGGGAACAACGGCAAGAGGTCCTACGAGCAGTACTTC. It encodes CASSQQGNNGKRSYEQYF.

As for this clone: Other nucleotide sequences in the sample specify the same CDR3. The chain recombines TRBV6-5 with TRBJ2-3, with D perhaps TRBD2 (6 bases). From germline, CDR1 is MNHEY and CDR2 SVGAGI. This CDR3 comprises 15 residues. Trimming took off 6 bases at V and 4 bases at J, with 17 bases between the two ends. The CDR3 region has the DNA TGTGCCAGCAGCAGGACCCCCAGGGAGGCAGATACGCAGTATTTT. Protein: CASSRTPREADTQYF.

This rearrangement joins TRBV10-1 to TRBJ1-1; 9 nucleotides line up with TRBD1. Germline-derived CDR1 and CDR2 are WNHNN and SYGVQD (reference sequence). The CDR3 sequence is 16 residues long. The junction had 8 bases not matched to a gene; V was cut back by 2 bases and J by 4 bases. This chain's CDR3 is CASSENRGHRTTEAFF. For the CDR3, the DNA is TGCGCCAGCAGTGAGAACAGGGGGCATAGGACCACTGAAGCTTTCTTT.

This chain joins TRBV15 and TRBJ1-2; D not certain. The CDR3 covers 13 residues. V lost 0 bases to trimming and J lost 4 bases, with 6 bases between them. CDR1 and CDR2 (germline): LNHNV, YYDKDF (reference sequence). The DNA for the CDR3 is TGTGCCACCAGCAGAGACGGGTTCTATGGCTACACCTTC. This gives the protein CATSRDGFYGYTF.

The chain employs TRBV19 and TRBJ1-5, with 7 bases matching TRBD1. Germline V gene sequence: CDR1 LNHDA, CDR2 SQIVND (reference sequence). This CDR3 has 14 amino acids. With 4 bases clipped from V and 5 bases from J, the junction kept 5 bases outside the gene matches. The CDR3 loop is CASSTTGAYQPQHF. The CDR3 nucleotides read TGTGCCAGTAGTACAACAGGGGCTTATCAGCCCCAGCATTTT. Filled out from reference TRBV19 and TRBJ1-5, the complete variable domain reads DGGITQSPKYLFRKEGQNVTLSCEQNLNHDAMYWYRQDPGQGLRLIYYSQIVNDFQKGDIAEGYSVSREKKESFPLTVTSAQKNPTAFYLCASSTTGAYQPQHFGDGTRLSIL.

This chain links TRBV19 with TRBJ2-7; TRBD2 might be the D (5 bases). CDR3 length: 13 residues. Germline CDR1 LNHDA, CDR2 SQIVND (reference sequence). V lost 6 bases to trimming and J lost 7 bases, with 16 bases between them. The CDR3 here is CASRPTLSGEQYF. The CDR3 coding sequence is TGTGCCAGTAGGCCGACTCTTTCGGGGGAGCAGTACTTC.

The chain uses TRBV7-9 and TRBJ1-1, with D perhaps matching TRBD1 (6 bases). CDR3 length: 16 amino acids. V lost 1 base and J 0 bases, leaving 12 bases between the germline ends. Germline CDR1 reads SEHNR; CDR2 reads FQNEAQ (reference sequence). CDR3 coding DNA: TGTGCCAGCAGCTTAGAGGGGGGCTGGGTGAACACTGAAGCTTTCTTT. It codes for CASSLEGGWVNTEAFF.

The chain is built from TRBV28 and TRBJ2-2; D could derive from TRBD1 or TRBD2 (6 bases each). V dropped 6 bases and J dropped 9 bases, with 20 bases sitting between them. CDR1 MDHEN and CDR2 SYDVKM come from the germline V gene. This CDR3 has 15 residues. DNA of the CDR3: TGTGCCAGCAGCCGAGGAGGGGGATCGGTGAGGGAGCTGTTTTTT. Residues: CASSRGGGSVRELFF.

In its sample, this clone was seen once. The chain has TRBV7-9 and TRBJ2-1, with D hard to call. Germline V gene data show CDR1 as SEHNR and CDR2 as FQNEAQ (reference sequence). The V end lost 6 bases, the J end lost 1 base, and 7 bases lay between the germline ends. This CDR3 is built from 13 residues. In nucleotides, the CDR3 is TGTGCCAGCAGGGCAGTTTCCTACAATGAGCAGTTCTTC. This translates into CASRAVSYNEQFF.

The chain carries TRBV5-4 and TRBJ2-2; D is unclear. Germline CDR1 SGHNT, CDR2 YYREEE (reference sequence). The V and J ends lost 1 base and 1 base respectively, with 11 bases between them. This CDR3 region has 16 residues. The CDR3 is CASSLLGVQNTGELFF. CDR3 bases: TGTGCCAGCAGCTTGCTGGGCGTTCAGAACACCGGGGAGCTGTTTTTT.

The V gene is TRBV19, the J gene TRBJ1-1; the D is unclear. CDR3 length: 12 amino acids. Trimming shortened V by 3 bases and J by 7 bases, and 9 bases separated the two germline ends. The germline gives CDR1 LNHDA, CDR2 SQIVND (reference sequence). Written as DNA, the CDR3 is TGTGCCAGTAGTATCAGCCGGGTTGAAGCTTTCTTT. As protein: CASSISRVEAFF.

The chain uses TRBV5-1 and TRBJ2-4; 9 nucleotides align to TRBD2. The CDR3 contains 19 residues. J gave up 0 bases and V 4 bases, and 14 bases lay outside the gene matches. Germline V gives CDR1 SGHRS, CDR2 YFSETQ. As DNA, the CDR3 is TGCGCCAGCAGCCCGTATGTGGCTAGCGGGGCAATAGCCAAAAACATTCAGTACTTC. Its translation: CASSPYVASGAIAKNIQYF.

The chain uses TRBV29-1 and TRBJ1-2, with D unresolved. The germline V and J ends were trimmed by 7 bases and 2 bases, with 17 bases remaining between them. Germline values: CDR1 SQVTM, CDR2 ANQGSEA. The CDR3 has 14 amino acids. The CDR3 spells CSAKGAVSNYGYTF. The CDR3 coding sequence is TGCAGCGCGAAGGGAGCGGTTTCCAACTATGGCTACACCTTC.

The chain uses TRBV7-8 and TRBJ2-2; 9 positions agree with TRBD2. Germline values: CDR1 SGHVS, CDR2 FQNEAQ. The J segment lost 4 bases and the V segment lost 3 bases, leaving 9 bases of the junction unmatched. This CDR3 region has 17 residues. The CDR3 DNA is TGTGCCAGCAGCTTCTCAGCGGGGGGCAGTACCACCGGGGAGCTGTTTTTT. Residues: CASSFSAGGSTTGELFF.

This clone was counted once. V gene TRBV6-4 combines with J gene TRBJ2-2, with 7 bases lining up with TRBD2. CDR3 length: 13 residues. Germline CDR1 and CDR2: MRHNA and SNTAGT. With V trimmed by 6 bases and J by 6 bases, 4 bases remained unmatched. The CDR3 loop reads CASSPTSAGELFF. The CDR3 bases are TGTGCCAGCAGCCCTACTAGCGCCGGGGAGCTGTTTTTT.

V and J are TRBV5-1 and TRBJ1-6; D ambiguous. Trimming took 3 bases from V and 0 from J, leaving 7 bases between them. Per germline, CDR1 SGHRS and CDR2 YFSETQ. The CDR3 has 15 amino acids. The DNA of the CDR3 is TGCGCCAGCAGCTCCACGAGCTCCTATAATTCACCCCTCCACTTT. Amino acids: CASSSTSSYNSPLHF.

Here the CDR3 DNA reads TGTGCCAGCAGCGCATCTCCGATGAACACTGAAGCTTTCTTT. Translating it yields CASSASPMNTEAFF. The chain carries TRBV9 and TRBJ1-1; no firm D call. Germline V CDR1 and CDR2: SGDLS, YYNGEE. V lost 3 bases, J lost 0 bases, and 9 bases lay in between. The CDR3 loop spans 14 amino acids.

V and J are TRBV30 and TRBJ1-1; no clear D. CDR3 length equals 12 residues. Germline V gene lookup returns CDR1 GTSNPN and CDR2 SVGIG (reference sequence). Trimming left V 1 base short and J 4 bases short, with 7 bases between. CDR3 sequence: CAWSADLTEAFF. CDR3 bases: TGTGCCTGGAGTGCGGATCTCACTGAAGCTTTCTTT.

The chain uses TRBV14 and TRBJ2-7; 9 bases match TRBD2. The length of the CDR3 is 17 residues. CDR1 and CDR2 from the germline V gene are SGHDN and FVKESK. V lost 3 bases and J lost 1; bases outside the gene matches: 10. CDR3 nucleotides: TGTGCCAGCAGCCACATCTTTAGCGGGGGTGAGTCCTACGAGCAGTACTTC. Amino acid sequence: CASSHIFSGGESYEQYF. The variable domain in full, completed from reference TRBV14 and TRBJ2-7, reads EAGVTQFPSHSVIEKGQTVTLRCDPISGHDNLYWYRRVMGKEIKFLLHFVKESKQDESGMPNNRFLAERTGGTYSTLKVQPAELEDSGVYFCASSHIFSGGESYEQYFGPGTRLTVT.

This clone occurred once. V and J are TRBV4-2 and TRBJ2-2; either TRBD1 or TRBD2 may fit D (6 bases each). The CDR3 has 16 amino acids. V lost 0 bases and J lost 5, with 13 bases in between. Per the germline V gene, CDR1 is LGHNA and CDR2 is YNFKEQ. CDR3 nucleotide sequence: TGTGCCAGCAGCCAAGATTTGGGGGGCCGAACCGGGGAGCTGTTTTTT. This encodes CASSQDLGGRTGELFF.

The chain combines TRBV6-5 with TRBJ1-1; D remains unclear. V was clipped by 4 bases and J by 0 bases, with 3 bases between them. CDR1 is MNHEY and CDR2 is SVGAGI in the germline V gene. There are 12 residues in the CDR3. As DNA, the CDR3 is TGTGCCAGCAGTTCGGTGAACACTGAAGCTTTCTTT. Protein product: CASSSVNTEAFF.

V usage is TRBV9 and J usage is TRBJ1-5; 7 nucleotides align to TRBD1. The junction had 7 bases not matched to a gene; V was cut back by 3 bases and J by 4 bases. Per the germline V gene, CDR1 is SGDLS and CDR2 is YYNGEE. The CDR3 runs 15 residues. Here the CDR3 reads CASSGAGQPNQPQHF. The CDR3 DNA sequence: TGTGCCAGCAGCGGGGCGGGACAGCCAAATCAGCCCCAGCATTTT.

J is TRBJ1-2 and V is TRBV19; D unresolved. Germline values: CDR1 LNHDA, CDR2 SQIVND (reference sequence). Trimming took off 3 bases at V and 8 bases at J, with 10 bases between the two ends. The CDR3 covers 12 residues. CDR3: CASSIEVGGYTF. In nucleotides, the CDR3 is TGTGCCAGTAGTATTGAGGTGGGGGGCTACACCTTC.